This T cell receptor (beta chain) stems from a study of OX40 agonist ivuxolimab in advanced cancers. The CDR3 totals 15 residues. Trimming took 4 bases from V and 5 from J; bases not matched to a gene: 8. Germline CDR1 and CDR2: SGDLS and YYNGEE. Data came from immunoSEQ multiplex PCR; TCRdb stores just in-frame clones and leaves some out. The sample contains 60,000 to 70,000 clones, more than 65% of which appear only once. The rearrangement joins TRBV9 to TRBJ2-3; 9 bases are a match to TRBD2. The material was CD4+ or CD8+ T cells sorted from blood, obtained in a trial of the OX40 agonist ivuxolimab. This TCR was sampled from an adult with an advanced solid tumor such as melanoma, head and neck, liver or kidney cancer. The CDR3: CASSPVSGGRDTQYF. The DNA for the CDR3 is TGTGCCAGCAGCCCGGTCAGCGGGGGGAGAGATACGCAGTATTTT.